Below, 8 T cell receptor beta chains from the same sample are listed, as sequenced in a study of cytomegalovirus exposure and HLA in healthy donors (dated by TCRdb to between 2016 and 2019). The library was produced with the immunoSEQ multiplex PCR assay. The multiplex PCR relied on a mix of 60 forward primers for TCR Vbeta segments and 13 reverse primers for TCR Jbeta segments. TCRdb obtained this table from immuneACCESS and retained in-frame rearrangements with V and J assigned. These tables miss some clones; where compared with another copy, unresolved V genes account for less than half of the shortfall, and the remainder is unexplained. The sample table shows tens of thousands of clones, and about 78% are seen once. The ten biggest clones cover 3.4% of the sample. The sequenced material came from PBMCs. The receptors were gathered from a woman in her twenties or thirties in good health and CMV-seronegative.

The genes are TRBV30 and TRBJ2-7, with D maybe TRBD2 (6 bases). With 3 bases removed from V and 2 bases from J, the gap between germline ends came to 20 bases. The CDR3 is 16 amino acids. CDR1 and CDR2 from the germline V gene are GTSNPN and SVGIG (reference sequence). The CDR3 nucleotides read TGTGCCTGGAGACGTCGTATTAGCGGAGATACCTACGAGCAGTACTTC. Residues: CAWRRRISGDTYEQYF.

The V call is TRBV15, the J call TRBJ2-3; 9 bases agree with TRBD2. The CDR3 loop spans 15 amino acids. Germline-derived CDR1 and CDR2 are LNHNV and YYDKDF (reference sequence). Trimming took 1 base from V and 4 from J; bases not matched to a gene: 3. Here the CDR3 DNA reads TGTGCCACCAGCAGAGGCGGGGGGGACTCAGATACGCAGTATTTT. Encoded protein: CATSRGGGDSDTQYF.

This clone turned up a few times. The CDR3 bases are TGTGCCAGCTCACCAGGGACAGCCTCTGGAAACACCATATATTTT. Its protein is CASSPGTASGNTIYF. The chain carries TRBV18 and TRBJ1-3; 7 bases match TRBD1. Losses at the gene ends were 2 bases for V and 0 bases for J; bases not matched to a gene: 1. CDR1 is KGHSH, CDR2 LQKENI, per germline. The length of the CDR3 is 15 residues.

V gene TRBV6-1 combines with J gene TRBJ2-4; D unclear. V lost 3 bases and J 6 bases, leaving 9 bases between the germline ends. This CDR3 comprises 13 residues. Germline assignment: CDR1 MNHNS and CDR2 SASEGT. DNA for the CDR3: TGTGCCAGCAGTGACCCCGTCCTAAACATTCAGTACTTC. It is translated as CASSDPVLNIQYF.

The J gene is TRBJ1-2, the V gene TRBV7-2; 8 bases fit TRBD1. Losses at the gene ends were 4 bases for V and 7 bases for J; bases not matched to a gene: 2. The CDR3 runs 12 residues. CDR1 and CDR2 (germline): SGHTA, FQGNSA. DNA for the CDR3: TGTGCCAGCAGCTGGACAGGGCTTGGCTACACCTTC. Translated, it gives CASSWTGLGYTF.

The count of this clone is one. The genes are TRBV29-1 and TRBJ2-1; 11 bases match TRBD1. Germline V gene data show CDR1 as SQVTM and CDR2 as ANQGSEA. Trimming cost V 4 bases and J 9 bases; bases outside gene matches: 11. The CDR3 length is 15 residues. The CDR3 nucleotides are TGCAGCGTTGTCGCGGGGGGGACAGGGGGAGGTGAGCAGTTCTTC. It specifies CSVVAGGTGGGEQFF.

This clone was counted a few times. The chain recombines TRBV6-5 with TRBJ2-1; tentatively, D is TRBD1 (7 bases). Germline-derived CDR1 and CDR2 are MNHEY and SVGAGI. Deletions cut 5 bases from V and 2 bases from J, with 13 bases between. The CDR3 is 15 amino acids. CDR3 bases: TGTGCCAGCAGTAAGCAGGGGGAGGCCTACAATGAGCAGTTCTTC. This sequence encodes CASSKQGEAYNEQFF.

V and J are TRBV6-5 and TRBJ1-2; no reliable D call. This CDR3 comprises 14 residues. CDR1 and CDR2 from the germline V gene are MNHEY and SVGAGI. The V end lost 2 bases, the J end lost 5 bases, and 12 bases lay between the germline ends. CDR3 nucleotide sequence: TGTGCCAGCAGTTACGATACGGGTGAATATGGCTACACCTTC. This encodes CASSYDTGEYGYTF.